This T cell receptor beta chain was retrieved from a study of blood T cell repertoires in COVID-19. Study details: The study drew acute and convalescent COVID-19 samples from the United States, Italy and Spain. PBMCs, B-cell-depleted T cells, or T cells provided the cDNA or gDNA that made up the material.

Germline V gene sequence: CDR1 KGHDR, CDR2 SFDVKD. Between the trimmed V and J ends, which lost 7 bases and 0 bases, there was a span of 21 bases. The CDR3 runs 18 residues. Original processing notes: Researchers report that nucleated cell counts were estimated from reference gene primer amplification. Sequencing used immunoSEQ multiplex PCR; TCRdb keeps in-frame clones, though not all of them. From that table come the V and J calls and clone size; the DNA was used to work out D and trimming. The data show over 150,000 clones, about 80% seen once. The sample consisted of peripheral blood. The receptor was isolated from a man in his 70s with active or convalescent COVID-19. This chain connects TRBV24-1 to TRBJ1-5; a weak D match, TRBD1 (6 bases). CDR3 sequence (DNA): TGTGCCACCAGCTTGGGGGGGACAAGTTCATATAGCAATCAGCCCCAGCATTTT. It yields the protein CATSLGGTSSYSNQPQHF.